The 32 T cell receptor beta chains below come from one sample, sequenced in a study of blood T cell repertoires in COVID-19. Some clones are missing from TCRdb's copy, which holds only in-frame ones; the method was immunoSEQ multiplex PCR. The sample contains about 250,000 clones, 85% of which appear only once. The material sequenced was PBMCs or T cells enriched from blood (not recorded which). These receptors were obtained from a woman in her 50s with acute COVID-19.

The gene calls are TRBV28 and TRBJ2-3; 8 bases are a match to TRBD2. Germline V gene data show CDR1 as MDHEN and CDR2 as SYDVKM. The CDR3 runs 15 residues. V lost 3 bases and J lost 9; bases outside the gene matches: 11. The CDR3 region is CASSFPSGSSLTQYF. The CDR3 DNA sequence: TGTGCCAGCAGTTTCCCTAGCGGGTCCTCCCTCACGCAGTATTTT.

The chain combines TRBV5-6 with TRBJ2-2, with 9 nucleotides matching TRBD1. The CDR3 runs to 15 residues. Germline CDR1 is SGHDT and CDR2 is YYEEEE. Trimming removed 4 bases from V and 4 bases from J; junction bases left unmatched: 5. The CDR3 DNA reads TGTGCCAGCAGCCCCGGGACAGGGTTCACCGGGGAGCTGTTTTTT. It codes for CASSPGTGFTGELFF. The whole variable domain, remainder taken from reference TRBV5-6 and TRBJ2-2, is DAGVTQSPTHLIKTRGQQVTLRCSPKSGHDTVSWYQQALGQGPQFIFQYYEEEERQRGNFPDRFSGHQFPNYSSELNVNALLLGDSALYLCASSPGTGFTGELFFGEGSRLTVL.

V is TRBV29-1 and J is TRBJ2-1; 9 positions agree with TRBD1. This CDR3 comprises 13 residues. Germline CDR1 SQVTM, CDR2 ANQGSEA. The junction had 3 bases not matched to a gene; V was cut back by 3 bases and J by 6 bases. CDR3 nucleotides: TGCAGCGTTGAGGGACAGGGATTCAATGAGCAGTTCTTC. Translation gives CSVEGQGFNEQFF.

The V gene is TRBV19, the J gene TRBJ2-1, with 10 bases identical to TRBD2. The CDR3 runs 16 residues. V was clipped by 3 bases and J by 6 bases; unmatched bases: 8. CDR1 and CDR2 from the germline V gene are LNHDA and SQIVND (reference sequence). The CDR3 nucleotides read TGTGCCAGTAGTATGATTAGCGGGGGGCAAGGCAATGAGCAGTTCTTC. Protein product: CASSMISGGQGNEQFF. Filled out from reference TRBV19 and TRBJ2-1, the complete variable domain reads DGGITQSPKYLFRKEGQNVTLSCEQNLNHDAMYWYRQDPGQGLRLIYYSQIVNDFQKGDIAEGYSVSREKKESFPLTVTSAQKNPTAFYLCASSMISGGQGNEQFFGPGTRLTVL.

This chain joins TRBV10-2 and TRBJ2-2, with D possibly TRBD2 on 7 matching bases. V lost 6 bases and J 3 bases, leaving 14 bases between the germline ends. The CDR3 has 15 amino acids. Germline V lookup: CDR1 WSHSY, CDR2 SAAADI. The CDR3 region has the DNA TGCGCCAGCAGAAGGGGGGGAGGTGACACCGGGGAGCTGTTTTTT. Its protein product is CASRRGGGDTGELFF.

The chain joins TRBV3-1 (or the pseudogene TRBV3-2) to TRBJ1-1, with D possibly matching TRBD1 (6 bases). V was trimmed by 3 bases and J by 2 bases, leaving 10 bases between them. The CDR3 is made up of 14 amino acids. Germline loops: CDR1 LGHDT, CDR2 YNNKEL (reference sequence). The CDR3 here is CASSHWGHNTEAFF. CDR3 DNA sequence: TGTGCCAGCAGCCATTGGGGGCACAACACTGAAGCTTTCTTT.

This chain connects TRBV2 to TRBJ1-1; D gene uncertain. CDR3 length: 13 amino acids. Trimming left V 2 bases short and J 3 bases short, with 7 bases between. In germline, CDR1 is SNHLY, CDR2 FYNNEI. Written as DNA, the CDR3 is TGTGCCAGCAGTGAACAGCGGCACACTGAAGCTTTCTTT. Its protein is CASSEQRHTEAFF. Variable domain in full (rest from reference TRBV2 and TRBJ1-1): EPEVTQTPSHQVTQMGQEVILRCVPISNHLYFYWYRQILGQKVEFLVSFYNNEISEKSEIFDDQFSVERPDGSNFTLKIRSTKLEDSAMYFCASSEQRHTEAFFGQGTRLTVV.

This clone occurred once. This chain connects TRBV24-1 to TRBJ2-2; 7 nucleotides align to TRBD1. The J segment lost 0 bases and the V segment lost 10 bases, leaving 4 bases of the junction unmatched. Germline values: CDR1 KGHDR, CDR2 SFDVKD. CDR3 length equals 14 residues. CDR3 loop: CATGTASNTGELFF. In nucleotides, the CDR3 is TGTGCCACTGGGACAGCGTCGAACACCGGGGAGCTGTTTTTT.

The chain joins TRBV28 to TRBJ1-4, with a tentative D call TRBD1 (6 bases). Germline V CDR1 and CDR2: MDHEN, SYDVKM. Trimming removed 4 bases at V and 7 bases at J, with 13 bases between. This CDR3 is built from 14 residues. The CDR3 reads CASSSTGSGEKLFF. For the CDR3, the DNA is TGTGCCAGCAGTTCAACAGGGTCGGGTGAAAAACTGTTTTTT.

V gene TRBV19 combines with J gene TRBJ2-1, with 8 bases that match TRBD2. Losses at the gene ends were 6 bases for V and 3 bases for J; bases not matched to a gene: 4. Germline CDR1 and CDR2: LNHDA and SQIVND (reference sequence). This CDR3 region has 14 residues. CDR3 nucleotide sequence: TGTGCCAGTAGCGCGGGGGGAGACTACAATGAGCAGTTCTTC. Amino acids: CASSAGGDYNEQFF. Drawing the rest from reference TRBV19 and TRBJ2-1, the complete variable domain is DGGITQSPKYLFRKEGQNVTLSCEQNLNHDAMYWYRQDPGQGLRLIYYSQIVNDFQKGDIAEGYSVSREKKESFPLTVTSAQKNPTAFYLCASSAGGDYNEQFFGPGTRLTVL.

The V call is TRBV7-6, the J call TRBJ2-2; 11 bases are a match to TRBD1. V trimming: 1 base; J trimming: 7 bases; junction bases outside the gene matches: 2. The CDR3 loop spans 15 amino acids. From germline, CDR1 is SGHVS and CDR2 FNYEAQ. The CDR3 loop reads CASSLGTGGNGELFF. CDR3 DNA: TGTGCCAGCAGCTTAGGGACAGGGGGCAACGGGGAGCTGTTTTTT.

This chain connects TRBV27 to TRBJ1-5; D is possibly TRBD1 (6 bases). In germline, CDR1 is MNHEY, CDR2 SMNVEV (reference sequence). The V gene lost 2 bases and the J gene lost 7 bases, with 12 bases spanning the gap. The CDR3 is 14 residues long. In nucleotides, the CDR3 is TGTGCCAGCAGTTTACGCCAGGGGAACCAGCCCCAGCATTTT. This translates into CASSLRQGNQPQHF.

This chain links TRBV5-8 with TRBJ2-3; TRBD2 might be the D (7 bases). V was pared by 6 bases and J by 8 bases, with 19 bases between. The CDR3 loop spans 14 amino acids. The germline gives CDR1 SGHTS, CDR2 YDEGEE. CDR3 nucleotide sequence: TGTGCCAGCACCAATCGAGGGGGGGCCGGTACGCAGTATTTT. As protein: CASTNRGGAGTQYF.

Concerning this clone itself: Other DNA sequences of this sample code for an identical CDR3. CDR3 in amino acids: CASSLTGDYGYTF. CDR3 sequence (DNA): TGTGCCAGTAGTCTTACAGGCGATTATGGCTACACCTTC. J is TRBJ1-2 and V is TRBV19; tentative D call: TRBD1 (5 bases). Trimming stripped 5 bases from V and 5 bases from J, with 12 bases between. The CDR3 has 13 residues. Germline CDR1 reads LNHDA; CDR2 reads SQIVND (reference sequence).

V is TRBV30 and J is TRBJ1-3; possibly TRBD1 for D (6 bases). Germline V gives CDR1 GTSNPN, CDR2 SVGIG (reference sequence). V was shortened by 0 bases and J by 3 bases, with 18 bases between the two germline ends. The CDR3 loop spans 17 amino acids. This chain's CDR3 is CAWSVWSQGTFGNTIYF. As DNA, the CDR3 is TGTGCCTGGAGTGTCTGGTCGCAGGGGACCTTTGGAAACACCATATATTTT.

The V call is TRBV19, the J call TRBJ1-1; D ambiguous. This CDR3 comprises 16 residues. The V gene's germline CDR1 is LNHDA and CDR2 SQIVND (reference sequence). Trimming took 6 bases from V and 3 from J, leaving 20 bases between them. CDR3 nucleotides: TGTGCCAGTAGATTTCAGGACGGGGTATTCTACACTGAAGCTTTCTTT. Translating gives CASRFQDGVFYTEAFF.

The chain links TRBV3-1 (or the pseudogene TRBV3-2) to TRBJ1-3; D call uncertain. Looked up from germline, CDR1 is LGHDT and CDR2 is YNNKEL (reference sequence). Trimming cost V 7 bases and J 6 bases, with 7 bases left between them. This CDR3 region has 11 residues. The CDR3 nucleotides are TGTGCCAGCACCTCTTCAAACACCATATATTTT. Protein: CASTSSNTIYF.

The chain joins TRBV11-2 to TRBJ1-5; no firm D call. The CDR3 sequence is 14 residues long. Germline V gene sequence: CDR1 SGHAT, CDR2 FQNNGV. V dropped 4 bases and J dropped 5 bases, with 12 bases sitting between them. The CDR3 nucleotides are TGTGCCAGCAGCTCCACAGACGGTTATCAGCCCCAGCATTTT. Encoded protein: CASSSTDGYQPQHF. The full variable domain, in which reference TRBV11-2 and TRBJ1-5 provide the parts outside the CDR3, is EAGVAQSPRYKIIEKRQSVAFWCNPISGHATLYWYQQILGQGPKLLIQFQNNGVVDDSQLPKDRFSAERLKGVDSTLKIQPAKLEDSAVYLCASSSTDGYQPQHFGDGTRLSIL.

The rearrangement joins TRBV13 to TRBJ1-6; D gene unclear. CDR3 length: 12 residues. V was cut by 7 bases and J by 4 bases, with 5 bases left in between. The V gene's germline CDR1 is PRHDT and CDR2 FYEKMQ (reference sequence). The CDR3 DNA is TGTGCCAGCACCACATATAATTCACCCCTCCACTTT. It encodes CASTTYNSPLHF.

J is TRBJ1-3 and V is TRBV19; D is unclear. Germline CDR1 reads LNHDA; CDR2 reads SQIVND (reference sequence). The length of the CDR3 is 13 residues. V lost 3 bases and J lost 2, with 5 bases in between. The CDR3 protein is CASSISAGNTIYF. CDR3 DNA: TGTGCCAGTAGTATCTCGGCTGGAAACACCATATATTTT.

The chain has TRBV7-2 and TRBJ2-1; 10 nucleotides line up with TRBD2. J was trimmed by 8 bases and V by 0 bases; bases with no gene match: 7. The CDR3 sequence is 16 residues long. Germline CDR1 reads SGHTA; CDR2 reads FQGNSA. The chain's CDR3 is CASSLAVASGGYEQFF. CDR3 coding DNA: TGTGCCAGCAGCTTAGCGGTAGCTAGCGGGGGCTATGAGCAGTTCTTC.

V usage is TRBV12-5 and J usage is TRBJ2-7, with TRBD1 matching 9 bases. The length of the CDR3 is 17 residues. Germline assignment: CDR1 LGHNT and CDR2 FRNRAP. Germline trimming cut 0 bases from V and 0 bases from J; bases unmatched to any gene: 6. The CDR3 spells CASGLVDRGVRSYEQYF. CDR3 DNA: TGTGCTAGTGGTTTGGTCGACAGGGGGGTCCGCTCCTACGAGCAGTACTTC.

The chain links TRBV15 to TRBJ2-5; 7 bases align to TRBD1. Germline assignment: CDR1 LNHNV and CDR2 YYDKDF (reference sequence). J was trimmed by 5 bases and V by 5 bases; bases with no gene match: 11. The CDR3 totals 15 residues. This CDR3 reads CATSLRTGTAETQYF. The CDR3 nucleotides read TGTGCCACCAGCTTACGAACCGGGACAGCGGAGACCCAGTACTTC.

V usage is TRBV6-5 and J usage is TRBJ1-4; no clear D. CDR1 and CDR2 from the germline V gene are MNHEY and SVGAGI. This CDR3 has 14 amino acids. Trimming left V 4 bases short and J 4 bases short, with 10 bases between. CDR3 DNA sequence: TGTGCCAGCAGTTCAGACACCTATAATGAAAAACTGTTTTTT. Amino acids: CASSSDTYNEKLFF.

The rearrangement uses TRBV5-1 and TRBJ2-1, with 7 bases lining up with TRBD1. Per germline, CDR1 SGHRS and CDR2 YFSETQ. Trimming took 8 bases from V and 7 from J; bases not matched to a gene: 9. CDR3 length: 13 amino acids. The DNA of the CDR3 is TGCGCCAGTACAGACAGGGTCCCGAATGAGCAGTTCTTC. As protein: CASTDRVPNEQFF.

This clone showed up just a few times. The genes are TRBV29-1 and TRBJ1-4; TRBD1 matches 10 bases. Losses at the gene ends were 6 bases for V and 4 bases for J; bases not matched to a gene: 8. Germline V gene data show CDR1 as SQVTM and CDR2 as ANQGSEA. CDR3 length: 15 residues. The CDR3 DNA reads TGCAGCGTAAACCCGACAGGGGGCAATAATGAAAAACTGTTTTTT. Its translation is CSVNPTGGNNEKLFF. The full variable domain, rest sourced from reference TRBV29-1 and TRBJ1-4, is SAVISQKPSRDICQRGTSLTIQCQVDSQVTMMFWYRQQPGQSLTLIATANQGSEATYESGFVIDKFPISRPNLTFSTLTVSNMSPEDSSIYLCSVNPTGGNNEKLFFGSGTQLSVL.

The chain combines TRBV5-8 with TRBJ2-5; TRBD1 aligns across 7 bases. CDR1 is SGHTS and CDR2 is YDEGEE in the germline V gene. V trimming: 3 bases; J trimming: 4 bases; junction bases outside the gene matches: 9. This CDR3 contains 15 residues. The CDR3 loop reads CASSYYRGRIETQYF. The CDR3 DNA is TGTGCCAGCAGCTATTACAGGGGCCGGATAGAGACCCAGTACTTC.

This sequence joins TRBV10-3 and TRBJ2-7, with 12 bases fitting TRBD1. V dropped 3 bases and J dropped 2; count of bases not matched to a gene: 14. Per the germline V gene, CDR1 is ENHRY and CDR2 is SYGVKD. The CDR3 is 19 amino acids. CDR3 protein: CAISDGTGGPQRFTYEQYF. Written as DNA, the CDR3 is TGTGCCATCAGTGACGGGACAGGGGGCCCCCAGAGATTCACCTACGAGCAGTACTTC.

This clone was seen just once. The chain recombines TRBV4-3 with TRBJ1-2; no reliable D call. The CDR3 runs 16 residues. Germline V gene sequence: CDR1 LGHNA, CDR2 YSLEER. V lost 0 bases and J 4 bases, leaving 15 bases between the germline ends. The CDR3 region is CASSQDSGGSGYGYTF. The CDR3 DNA follows: TGCGCCAGCAGCCAAGATTCGGGAGGGTCAGGCTATGGCTACACCTTC.

The J gene is TRBJ2-6, the V gene TRBV7-2; D gene unclear. Germline V gene sequence: CDR1 SGHTA, CDR2 FQGNSA. Trimming left V 1 base short and J 0 bases short, with 13 bases between. This CDR3 is 18 amino acids long. Here the CDR3 DNA reads TGTGCCAGCAGCTTAGTTGCCCTGTCGAGCTCTGGGGCCAACGTCCTGACTTTC. Protein: CASSLVALSSSGANVLTF.

The chain links TRBV6-2 or TRBV6-3 to TRBJ2-3, with 8 bases that match TRBD1. V was clipped by 5 bases and J by 2 bases; unmatched bases: 6. Germline lookup yields CDR1 MNHEY and CDR2 SVGEGT. The CDR3 consists of 15 residues. The CDR3 nucleotides read TGTGCCAGCAGTACGGGACAGGTAAACACAGATACGCAGTATTTT. Residues: CASSTGQVNTDTQYF.

V and J are TRBV29-1 and TRBJ1-2, with D possibly TRBD1 on 6 matching bases. Germline CDR1 and CDR2: SQVTM and ANQGSEA. CDR3 length: 12 amino acids. The V end lost 3 bases, the J end lost 8 bases, and 13 bases lay between the germline ends. The CDR3 bases are TGCAGCGTTGAGACAGGACCGGGCGGCTACACCTTC. The encoded protein is CSVETGPGGYTF.